This T cell receptor beta chain was identified in a study of OX40 agonist ivuxolimab in advanced cancers. On the study more broadly: Patients treated during dose escalation were battling hepatocellular carcinoma, melanoma, renal cell or head and neck cancer. Aged roughly 20 to 85 with a mean of approximately 57 years, they were around 79% male. Notes on the study in general: Both blood CD4+ and CD8+ T cells showed clonal growth by week 6 at 0.1 to 3.0 mg/kg.

The germline V gene has CDR1 WNHNN and CDR2 SYGVQD (reference sequence). The germline V and J ends were trimmed by 3 bases and 7 bases, with 12 bases remaining between them. CDR3 size: 14 residues. A remark on this clone: Its specificity is not known. In the same sample, other DNA sequences code for this CDR3.

Data came from immunoSEQ multiplex PCR; TCRdb stores just in-frame clones and leaves some out. This sample has under 150,000 clones, with 75% to 90% found just once. This TCR was recovered from an adult with an advanced solid tumor such as melanoma, head and neck, liver or kidney cancer. The sequencing used CD4+ or CD8+ T cells sorted from blood, collected in a trial of the OX40 agonist ivuxolimab. The rearrangement joins TRBV10-1 to TRBJ2-2, with D possibly TRBD1 on 6 matching bases. The CDR3 DNA is TGCGCCAGCAGTGAAAGGACAGCCAGCGGGGAGCTGTTTTTT. Its translation: CASSERTASGELFF.